One and the same sample provided the 2 T cell receptor beta chains below, sequenced in a study of cytomegalovirus exposure and HLA in healthy donors. Generated by immunoSEQ multiplex PCR, the TCRdb table keeps only in-frame clones and is missing some. The sample records tens of thousands of clones, approximately 93% being singletons. The sample taken for sequencing was PBMCs. The receptors were gathered from a woman between 25 and 40 years old in good health and CMV-seropositive.

The rearrangement joins TRBV10-3 to TRBJ1-4; no firm D call. Germline CDR1 is ENHRY and CDR2 is SYGVKD. With 0 bases removed from V and 3 bases from J, the gap between germline ends came to 8 bases. CDR3 length equals 15 residues. CDR3 region: CAISESSAANEKLFF. CDR3 in DNA: TGTGCCATCAGTGAGTCATCCGCGGCTAATGAAAAACTGTTTTTT.

J is TRBJ2-2 and V is TRBV19, with D possibly being TRBD2 (6 bases). Looked up from germline, CDR1 is LNHDA and CDR2 is SQIVND (reference sequence). This CDR3 is built from 17 residues. V lost 1 base, J lost 6 bases, and 18 bases lay in between. This chain's CDR3 is CASSIGFLASQAGELFF. For the CDR3, the DNA is TGTGCCAGTAGTATAGGTTTTCTAGCGAGCCAAGCCGGGGAGCTGTTTTTT.